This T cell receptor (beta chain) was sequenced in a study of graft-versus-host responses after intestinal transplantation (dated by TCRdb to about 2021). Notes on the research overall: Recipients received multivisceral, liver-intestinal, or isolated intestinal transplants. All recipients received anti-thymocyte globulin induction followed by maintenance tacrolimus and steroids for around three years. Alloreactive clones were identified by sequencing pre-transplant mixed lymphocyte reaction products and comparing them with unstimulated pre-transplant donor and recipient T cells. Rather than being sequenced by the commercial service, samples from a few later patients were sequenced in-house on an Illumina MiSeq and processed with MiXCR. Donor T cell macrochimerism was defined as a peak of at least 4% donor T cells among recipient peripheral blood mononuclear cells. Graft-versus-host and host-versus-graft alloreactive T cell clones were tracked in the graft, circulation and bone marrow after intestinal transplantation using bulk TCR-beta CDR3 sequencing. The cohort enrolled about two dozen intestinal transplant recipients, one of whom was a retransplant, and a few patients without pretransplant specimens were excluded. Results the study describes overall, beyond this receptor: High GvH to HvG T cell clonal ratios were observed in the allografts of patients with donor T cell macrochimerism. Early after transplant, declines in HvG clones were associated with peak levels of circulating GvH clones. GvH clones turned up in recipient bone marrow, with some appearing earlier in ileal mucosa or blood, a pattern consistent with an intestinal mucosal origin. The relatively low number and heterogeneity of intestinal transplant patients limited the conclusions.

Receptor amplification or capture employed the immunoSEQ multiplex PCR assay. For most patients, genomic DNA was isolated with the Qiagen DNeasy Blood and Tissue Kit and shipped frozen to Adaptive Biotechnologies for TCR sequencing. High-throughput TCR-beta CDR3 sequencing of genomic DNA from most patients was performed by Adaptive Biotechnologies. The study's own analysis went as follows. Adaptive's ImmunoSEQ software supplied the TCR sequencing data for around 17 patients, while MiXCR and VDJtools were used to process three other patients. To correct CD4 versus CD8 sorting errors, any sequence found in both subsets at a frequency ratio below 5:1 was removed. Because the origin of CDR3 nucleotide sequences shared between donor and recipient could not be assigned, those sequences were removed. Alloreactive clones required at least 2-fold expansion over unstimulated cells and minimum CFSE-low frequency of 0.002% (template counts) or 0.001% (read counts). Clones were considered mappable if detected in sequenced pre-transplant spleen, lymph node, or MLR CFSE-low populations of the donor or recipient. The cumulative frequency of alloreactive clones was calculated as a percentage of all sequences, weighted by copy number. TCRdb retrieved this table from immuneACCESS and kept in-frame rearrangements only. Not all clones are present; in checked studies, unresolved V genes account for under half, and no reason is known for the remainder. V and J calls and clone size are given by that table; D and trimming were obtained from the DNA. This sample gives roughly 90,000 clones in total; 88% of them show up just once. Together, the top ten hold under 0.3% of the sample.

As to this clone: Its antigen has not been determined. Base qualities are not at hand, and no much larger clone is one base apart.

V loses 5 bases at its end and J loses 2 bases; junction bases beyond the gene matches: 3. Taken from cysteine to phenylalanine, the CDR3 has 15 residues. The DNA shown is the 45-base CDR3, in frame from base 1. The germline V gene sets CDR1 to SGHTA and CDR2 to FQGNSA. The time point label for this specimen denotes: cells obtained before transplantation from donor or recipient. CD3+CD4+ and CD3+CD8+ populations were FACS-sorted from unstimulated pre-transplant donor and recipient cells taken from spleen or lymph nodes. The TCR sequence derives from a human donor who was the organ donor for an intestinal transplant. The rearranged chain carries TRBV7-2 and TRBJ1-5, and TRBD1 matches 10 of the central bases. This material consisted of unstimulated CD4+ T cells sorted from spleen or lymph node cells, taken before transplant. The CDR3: CASSMTGGGNQPQHF. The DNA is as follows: TGTGCCAGCAGCATGACAGGGGGCGGCAATCAGCCCCAGCATTTT.